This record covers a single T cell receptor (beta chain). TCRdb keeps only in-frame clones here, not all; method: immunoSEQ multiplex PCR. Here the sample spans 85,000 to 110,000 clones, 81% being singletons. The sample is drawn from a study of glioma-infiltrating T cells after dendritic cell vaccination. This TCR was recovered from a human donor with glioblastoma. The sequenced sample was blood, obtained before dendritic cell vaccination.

CDR3 sequence: CAWIGEGASTQYF. The CDR3 DNA is TGTGCCTGGATAGGAGAGGGGGCAAGTACGCAGTATTTT. The rearrangement uses TRBV30 and TRBJ2-3; TRBD1 matches 7 bases. The CDR3 extends over 13 amino acids. Looked up from germline, CDR1 is GTSNPN and CDR2 is SVGIG (reference sequence). Unmatched junction bases numbered 9, after V lost 4 bases and J lost 8 bases.